This T cell receptor beta chain emerged from a study of identical twins. There are 16 residues in the CDR3. The V gene lost 1 base and the J gene lost 6 bases, with 16 bases spanning the gap. Germline V gene sequence: CDR1 SGHDT, CDR2 YYEEEE. This clonotype has more than one count but fewer than ten. TCRdb itself ran the 5' RACE reads through MiXCR, one entry per CDR3 protein. The table shows a few hundred thousand distinct CDR3 sequences, with roughly 8.7% occurring only once. The same sample was also used in a study of yellow fever vaccine responses in identical twins.

This TCR came from a woman aged 18-35 years in good health. Source material: CD8+ T cells sorted from blood. This rearrangement joins TRBV5-6 to TRBJ2-2, with D perhaps matching TRBD1 (5 bases). The CDR3 spells CASSLSQGVFPGELFF. CDR3 DNA: TGTGCCAGCAGCTTGTCGCAGGGTGTTTTCCCCGGGGAGCTGTTTTTT.